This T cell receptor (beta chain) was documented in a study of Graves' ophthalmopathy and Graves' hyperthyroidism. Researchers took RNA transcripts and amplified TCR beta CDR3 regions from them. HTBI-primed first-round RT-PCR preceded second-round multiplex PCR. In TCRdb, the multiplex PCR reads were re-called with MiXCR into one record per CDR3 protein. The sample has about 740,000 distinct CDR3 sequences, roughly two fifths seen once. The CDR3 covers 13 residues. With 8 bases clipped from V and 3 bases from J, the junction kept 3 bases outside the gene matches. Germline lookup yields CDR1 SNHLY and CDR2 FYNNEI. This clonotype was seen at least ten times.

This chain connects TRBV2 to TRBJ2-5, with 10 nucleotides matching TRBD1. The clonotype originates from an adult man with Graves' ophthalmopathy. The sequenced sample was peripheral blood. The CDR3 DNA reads TGTGCCAGCGGGGGACAGGGGAAAGAGACCCAGTACTTC. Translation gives CASGGQGKETQYF.